The entry below gives a single T cell receptor (beta chain) sequence along with its context. This sample was included in a study of tumor T cells in aggressive B-cell lymphoma. This table comes from immunoSEQ multiplex PCR, and its TCRdb copy is limited to in-frame clones, with some not included. Of 9,500 to 12,000 clones in the sample, about 89% were seen once. Germline-derived CDR1 and CDR2 are MDHEN and SYDVKM. This CDR3 region has 13 residues. Trimming shortened V by 8 bases and J by 4 bases, and 11 bases separated the two germline ends. The receptor was isolated from an adult with diffuse large B cell lymphoma. Input material: tumor tissue. This chain connects TRBV28 to TRBJ1-4; tentative D call: TRBD1 (6 bases). CDR3 amino acids: CASVRGLNEKLFF. The DNA of the CDR3 is TGTGCCAGCGTCAGGGGCCTTAATGAAAAACTGTTTTTT.